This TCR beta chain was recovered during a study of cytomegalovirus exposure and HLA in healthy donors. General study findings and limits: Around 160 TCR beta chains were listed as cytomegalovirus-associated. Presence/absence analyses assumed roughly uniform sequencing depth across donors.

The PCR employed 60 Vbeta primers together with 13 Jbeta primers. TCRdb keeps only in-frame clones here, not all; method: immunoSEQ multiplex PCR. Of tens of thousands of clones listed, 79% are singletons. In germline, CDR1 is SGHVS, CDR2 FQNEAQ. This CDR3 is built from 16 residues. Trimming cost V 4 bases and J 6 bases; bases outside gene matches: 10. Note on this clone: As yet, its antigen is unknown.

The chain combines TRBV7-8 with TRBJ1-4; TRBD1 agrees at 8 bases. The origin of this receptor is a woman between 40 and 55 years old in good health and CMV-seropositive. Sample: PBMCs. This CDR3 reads CASSSIRGTGDEKLFF. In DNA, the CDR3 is TGTGCCAGCAGCTCCATTAGAGGGACAGGTGATGAAAAACTGTTTTTT.